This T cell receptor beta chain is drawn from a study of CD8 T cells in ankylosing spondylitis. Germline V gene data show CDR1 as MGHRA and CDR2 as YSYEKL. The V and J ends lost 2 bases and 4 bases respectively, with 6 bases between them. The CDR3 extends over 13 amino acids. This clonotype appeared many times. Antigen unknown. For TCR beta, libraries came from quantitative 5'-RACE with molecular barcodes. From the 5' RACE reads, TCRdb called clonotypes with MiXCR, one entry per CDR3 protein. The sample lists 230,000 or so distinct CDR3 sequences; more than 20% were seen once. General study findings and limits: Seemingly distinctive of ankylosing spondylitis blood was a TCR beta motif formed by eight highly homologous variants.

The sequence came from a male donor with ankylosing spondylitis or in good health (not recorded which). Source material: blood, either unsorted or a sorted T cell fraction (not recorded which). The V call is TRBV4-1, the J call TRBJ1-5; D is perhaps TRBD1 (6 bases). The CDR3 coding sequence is TGCGCCAGCAGCCAAACAGGGAATCAGCCCCAGCATTTT. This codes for CASSQTGNQPQHF.